The rows below give T cell receptor beta chains drawn from one sample of a study of monozygotic twins with inflammatory bowel disease. TCRdb re-called the 5' RACE reads and shows each CDR3 protein once, DNA omitted. The listing records about 160,000 distinct CDR3 sequences. Input material: blood. These receptors were taken from a human donor with ulcerative colitis or Crohn's disease, or a healthy co-twin of an affected twin (not recorded which). Both conserved end residues are part of each CDR3.

v_gene	j_gene	len	CDR3aa
TRBV11-2	TRBJ2-2	17	CASSLDRSAYVSGELFF
TRBV6-1	TRBJ2-5	16	CASSEPLSGQQETQYF
TRBV12-3/TRBV12-4	TRBJ2-7	12	CASLDRGREQYF
TRBV7-2	TRBJ2-2	13	CASSSLWDGELFF
TRBV5-5	TRBJ2-5	16	CASSPELRNSQETQYF
TRBV2	TRBJ2-3	15	CASDLTGVRADTQYF
TRBV6-5	TRBJ2-7	18	CASSYSSPLAGEPYEQYF
TRBV5-1	TRBJ2-7	15	CASSLSISGVSEQYF
TRBV15	TRBJ1-1	15	CATSRDSEGNTEAFF
TRBV10-3	TRBJ2-1	18	CAISGIRDRGPSYNEQFF
TRBV4-1	TRBJ2-1	17	CASSHRLARGTYNEQFF
TRBV30	TRBJ2-7	14	CAWSVGGQYYEQYF
TRBV12-3/TRBV12-4	TRBJ2-6	18	CASRWGGRNVSGANVLTF
TRBV20-1	TRBJ1-6	17	CSARYRVGTIKDSPLHF
TRBV3-1	TRBJ2-7	13	CASSQDGRKMRYF
TRBV5-1	TRBJ2-1	15	CASSLYQGPYNEQFF
TRBV12-3/TRBV12-4	TRBJ1-1	14	CASSFRGRNTEAFF
TRBV10-3	TRBJ2-1	13	CAIRGDSSNEQFF
TRBV12-3/TRBV12-4	TRBJ2-7	11	CASAHDYEQYF
TRBV7-2	TRBJ2-7	14	CASSSSRDSYEQYF
TRBV5-1	TRBJ2-7	14	CASGGGTHAYEQYF
TRBV28	TRBJ2-2	16	CASSFLTRRYTGELFF
TRBV10-3	TRBJ2-5	14	CAISSGLLQETQYF
TRBV10-3	TRBJ1-2	14	CAISRTGGDYGYTF
TRBV4-1	TRBJ2-7	17	CASSQGVLGDRGYEQYF
TRBV20-1	TRBJ2-2	12	CSPQAHTGELFF
TRBV20-1	TRBJ1-1	16	CSAFWTGSYLNTEAFF
TRBV28	TRBJ1-4	16	CASREALRATNEKLFF
TRBV21-1	TRBJ2-7	17	CASSKPRDSQIHYEQYF
TRBV6-1	TRBJ2-5	14	CASRRTGNRETQYF
TRBV7-9	TRBJ2-1	15	CASSQKGLAGGLQFF
TRBV20-1	TRBJ1-5	13	CSATGSWGQPQHF
TRBV20-1	TRBJ2-6	13	CSALDYIGPVLTF
TRBV5-1	TRBJ2-3	15	CASSLEGVITDTQYF
TRBV20-1	TRBJ1-1	14	CSASQTRVGTEAFF